A selection of T cell receptor beta chains follows, all from one sample in a study of blood T cell repertoires in COVID-19. Assay: immunoSEQ multiplex PCR; the TCRdb copy retains only in-frame clones and omits some. Among fewer than 20,000 clones, around 85% were seen once, and the ten largest hold around 13%. The sample taken for sequencing was peripheral blood. The receptors come from a man in his forties with active or convalescent COVID-19. CDR3s include the opening cysteine and the closing phenylalanine or tryptophan. D genes are given only for firm matches. Where a row states a size, it is once, few, many or the class of an expanded clone; other rows omit it.

>-|TRBJ1-1|-|TRBV4-1
CASSQGVTGEAFF
TGCGCCAGCAGCCAAGGCGTTACAGGGGAAGCTTTCTTT
>TRBD1|TRBJ1-5|-|TRBV7-4
CASSTTGAAQDQPQHF
TGTGCCAGCAGCACCACAGGGGCGGCGCAGGATCAGCCCCAGCATTTT
>-|TRBJ1-1|few|TRBV18
CASSRGLDTEAFF
TGTGCCAGCTCAAGAGGGTTGGACACTGAAGCTTTCTTT
>-|TRBJ2-3|-|TRBV27
CASSFVHGTDTQYF
TGTGCCAGCAGTTTCGTACATGGCACAGATACGCAGTATTTT
>-|TRBJ1-6|-|TRBV7-2
CASSLSNGNSPLHF
TGTGCCAGCAGCTTATCCAACGGTAATTCACCCCTCCACTTT
>-|TRBJ1-1|-|TRBV14
CASSPRRGTEAFF
TGTGCCAGCAGCCCTAGGAGAGGTACTGAAGCTTTCTTT
>-|TRBJ2-5|-|TRBV1
CTSSQDGVLAGGQSKETQYF
TGCACCAGCAGCCAAGATGGTGTCCTAGCGGGGGGGCAATCGAAAGAGACCCAGTACTTC
>-|TRBJ2-1|-|TRBV5-6
CASSTHRVRQFF
TGTGCCAGCAGCACCCACAGGGTAAGGCAGTTCTTC
>TRBD1|TRBJ2-7|-|TRBV5-1
CASSRIGTGIYEQYF
TGCGCCAGCAGCCGTATCGGGACAGGGATATACGAGCAGTACTTC
>-|TRBJ1-1|-|TRBV11-2
CASSLDQQLNTEAFF
TGTGCCAGCAGCTTAGATCAACAGCTGAACACTGAAGCTTTCTTT
>-|TRBJ1-4|-|TRBV12-3/TRBV12-4
CASSFQTNEKLFF
TGTGCCAGCAGTTTTCAGACTAATGAAAAACTGTTTTTT
>-|TRBJ2-3|hyperexpanded|TRBV11-2
CASSIRPGTPKISTDTQYF
TGTGCCAGCAGCATACGCCCCGGGACTCCGAAAATCAGCACAGATACGCAGTATTTT
>-|TRBJ1-2|few|TRBV6-6
CASSPAANYGYTF
TGTGCCAGCAGCCCCGCGGCTAACTATGGCTACACCTTC
>TRBD2|TRBJ2-4|-|TRBV4-2
CASSRQAGGPDIQYF
TGTGCCAGCAGCCGTCAAGCGGGGGGGCCGGACATTCAGTACTTC
>-|TRBJ2-5|-|TRBV5-6
CASSLFPGSSGETQYF
TGTGCCAGCAGCTTGTTCCCAGGTAGTTCGGGGGAGACCCAGTACTTC
>TRBD2|TRBJ2-1|few|TRBV4-1
CASSQGRGGTEQFF
TGCGCCAGCAGCCAAGGTCGGGGGGGTACTGAGCAGTTCTTC
>TRBD1|TRBJ1-2|-|TRBV5-1
CASSSSPGQGAGGYTF
TGCGCCAGCAGCTCCTCACCGGGACAGGGGGCGGGAGGCTACACCTTC
>-|TRBJ1-2|-|TRBV5-6
CASSFDSGRRALGYTF
TGTGCCAGCAGCTTTGATAGCGGCAGGAGAGCTCTTGGCTACACCTTC
>-|TRBJ1-6|-|TRBV7-9
CASSLARDSYNSPLHF
TGTGCCAGCAGCTTAGCCAGGGACTCCTATAATTCACCCCTCCACTTT
>TRBD2|TRBJ2-7|once|TRBV18
CASSPLPSGGSYEQYF
TGTGCCAGCTCACCACTACCTAGCGGGGGATCCTACGAGCAGTACTTC
>-|TRBJ1-1|once|TRBV3-1/TRBV3-2
CASSQEGWDTEAFF
TGTGCCAGCAGCCAGGAGGGTTGGGACACTGAAGCTTTCTTT
>TRBD1|TRBJ1-5|-|TRBV30
CAWSVRDRSNQPQHF
TGTGCCTGGAGTGTACGGGACAGAAGCAATCAGCCCCAGCATTTT
>TRBD2|TRBJ2-1|-|TRBV7-2
CASSDSGASYNEQFF
TGTGCCAGCAGCGATAGCGGGGCCTCCTACAATGAGCAGTTCTTC
>-|TRBJ1-1|-|TRBV27
CASADLKGEAFF
TGTGCCAGCGCAGATCTTAAGGGGGAAGCTTTCTTT
>-|TRBJ2-5|-|TRBV7-9
CASSFTGRTQYF
TGTGCCAGCAGCTTCACGGGAAGGACCCAGTACTTC
>-|TRBJ2-1|-|TRBV15
CATSIPYNEQFF
TGTGCCACCAGTATCCCCTACAATGAGCAGTTCTTC
>-|TRBJ1-2|-|TRBV5-1
CASSLPLTGDDYGYTF
TGCGCCAGCAGCTTACCATTGACAGGAGATGACTATGGCTACACCTTC
>TRBD2|TRBJ2-1|-|TRBV6-5
CAGGSGAAYNEQFF
TGTGCCGGGGGTAGCGGGGCCGCCTACAATGAGCAGTTCTTC
>TRBD1|TRBJ1-5|few|TRBV30
CAWSAWTGNQPQHF
TGTGCCTGGAGTGCCTGGACAGGGAACCAGCCCCAGCATTTT
>-|TRBJ2-5|-|TRBV10-3
CAISGGEDPPGETQYF
TGTGCCATCAGTGGGGGGGAGGACCCCCCCGGGGAGACCCAGTACTTC
>-|TRBJ1-1|-|TRBV5-5
CASSRRQENTEAFF
TGTGCCAGCAGCCGGAGGCAGGAGAACACTGAAGCTTTCTTT
>-|TRBJ2-5|-|TRBV4-1
CASSQGVRVVGETQYF
TGCGCCAGCAGCCAAGGAGTCAGGGTTGTGGGAGAGACCCAGTACTTC
>TRBD1|TRBJ2-7|-|TRBV6-5
CASRKRDRSIEQYF
TGTGCCAGCAGAAAACGGGACAGATCTATCGAGCAGTACTTC
>TRBD1|TRBJ1-2|few|TRBV12-5
CASGLTDRGLDGYTF
TGTGCTAGTGGTTTAACGGACAGGGGGCTTGATGGCTACACCTTC
>-|TRBJ2-7|medium-sized|TRBV2
CASSIPGGTLNEQYF
TGTGCCAGCAGTATTCCGGGGGGCACTCTAAACGAGCAGTACTTC
>-|TRBJ1-5|few|TRBV6-4
CASSFARIVETPQHF
TGTGCCAGCAGTTTTGCCCGTATAGTGGAGACCCCCCAGCATTTT
>TRBD1|TRBJ1-2|-|TRBV20-1
CSATGTGGYTF
TGCAGTGCAACCGGGACAGGTGGCTACACCTTC
>-|TRBJ1-2|-|TRBV12-3/TRBV12-4
CASSPQGIYGYTF
TGTGCCAGCAGTCCACAGGGTATTTATGGCTACACCTTC
>-|TRBJ1-1|-|TRBV14
CASSQEAFEAFF
TGTGCCAGCAGCCAAGAGGCATTTGAAGCTTTCTTT
>TRBD1|TRBJ2-3|-|TRBV2
CASSEKGALSTDTQYF
TGTGCCAGCAGTGAAAAGGGGGCACTTAGCACAGATACGCAGTATTTT
>TRBD1|TRBJ2-7|-|TRBV6-1
CASSEEQGADREQYF
TGTGCCAGCAGTGAGGAACAGGGGGCTGATCGCGAGCAGTACTTC
>TRBD1|TRBJ1-1|-|TRBV5-1
CASSPRDRVVAEAFF
TGCGCCAGCAGCCCCCGGGACAGGGTTGTCGCTGAAGCTTTCTTT
>TRBD1|TRBJ2-1|-|TRBV5-4
CASSPPGTGGIEQFF
TGTGCCAGCAGCCCACCCGGGACAGGGGGTATTGAGCAGTTCTTC
>TRBD2|TRBJ2-5|-|TRBV6-5
CASTPGGQETQYF
TGTGCCAGCACCCCGGGGGGGCAAGAGACCCAGTACTTC
>-|TRBJ1-5|-|TRBV7-9
CASSLGRQNNQPQHF
TGTGCCAGCAGCTTAGGGAGACAGAACAATCAGCCCCAGCATTTT
>TRBD1|TRBJ1-5|few|TRBV4-1
CASSQEGAQGGNQPQHF
TGCGCCAGCAGCCAAGAAGGGGCCCAGGGGGGCAATCAGCCCCAGCATTTT
>-|TRBJ1-1|-|TRBV27
CASSLGQMNTEAFF
TGTGCCAGCAGTTTAGGTCAGATGAACACTGAAGCTTTCTTT